These 19 T cell receptor beta chains were sequenced from one sample in a study of blood T cell repertoires in COVID-19. Generated by immunoSEQ multiplex PCR, the TCRdb table keeps only in-frame clones and is missing some. The data hold a few hundred thousand clones, with 75% to 90% observed a single time. Sequencing input: peripheral blood. Receptor source: a woman in her 70s with COVID-19, enrolled during active disease.

This clone occurred once. CDR3 nucleotides: TGTGCCAGCACACCGGGACAGGGTTCCTACAATGAGCAGTTCTTC. It translates to CASTPGQGSYNEQFF. This chain links TRBV3-1 (or the pseudogene TRBV3-2) with TRBJ2-1, with 9 bases identical to TRBD1. J was trimmed by 1 base and V by 7 bases; bases with no gene match: 5. This CDR3 is built from 15 residues. Germline CDR1 is LGHDT and CDR2 is YNNKEL (reference sequence).

V usage is TRBV7-3 and J usage is TRBJ1-4, with a tentative D call TRBD1 (5 bases). This CDR3 comprises 13 residues. The ends were cut back, 8 bases at V and 8 bases at J, with 15 bases in the middle. CDR1 and CDR2 (germline): SGHTA, FQGTGA. The CDR3 loop is CASGGGFLEKLFF. The CDR3 DNA follows: TGTGCCAGCGGGGGAGGATTTCTCGAAAAACTGTTTTTT.

The chain has TRBV24-1 and TRBJ1-1, with D perhaps TRBD1 (6 bases). Germline values: CDR1 KGHDR, CDR2 SFDVKD. V was clipped by 5 bases and J by 0 bases, with 6 bases between them. The CDR3 has 13 residues. The CDR3 region has the DNA TGTGCCACCAGTGCAGGGGTGAACACTGAAGCTTTCTTT. Amino acid sequence: CATSAGVNTEAFF.

This clone was counted a few times. The V gene is TRBV5-6, the J gene TRBJ1-1; D is possibly TRBD1 (5 bases). Germline loops: CDR1 SGHDT, CDR2 YYEEEE. The CDR3 loop spans 15 amino acids. V shed 4 bases and J shed 3 bases, with 16 bases lying between them. Here the CDR3 reads CASSPLQGEDTEAFF. The DNA of the CDR3 is TGTGCCAGCAGCCCCCTCCAGGGTGAGGACACTGAAGCTTTCTTT.

This CDR3 reads CAWSVQAGQGLFF. CDR3 bases: TGTGCCTGGAGTGTACAGGCCGGACAGGGGCTGTTCTTC. The chain couples TRBV30 to TRBJ2-1; the match to TRBD1 covers 9 bases. The ends lost 0 bases at V and 15 bases at J; junction bases unmatched: 9. This CDR3 is built from 13 residues. Germline V CDR1 and CDR2: GTSNPN, SVGIG (reference sequence). Together with reference TRBV30 and TRBJ2-1, the CDR3 gives the full variable domain: SQTIHQWPATLVQPVGSPLSLECTVEGTSNPNLYWYRQAAGRGLQLLFYSVGIGQISSEVPQNLSASRPQDRQFILSSKKLLLSDSGFYLCAWSVQAGQGLFFGPGTRLTVL.

This chain connects TRBV6-2 or TRBV6-3 to TRBJ2-4; 16 bases fit TRBD2. CDR1 and CDR2 (germline): MNHEY, SVGEGT. V shed 4 bases and J 2 bases; nucleotides not matched to a gene: 8. The CDR3 spans 19 residues. The CDR3: CASSFGTSGGAISKNIQYF. CDR3 in DNA: TGTGCCAGCAGTTTTGGGACTAGCGGGGGGGCTATATCCAAAAACATTCAGTACTTC.

This clone was seen a handful of times. V gene TRBV4-3 combines with J gene TRBJ1-4; D not certain. The CDR3 loop spans 12 amino acids. With 5 bases removed from V and 10 bases from J, the gap between germline ends came to 11 bases. Germline V gene sequence: CDR1 LGHNA, CDR2 YSLEER. Here the CDR3 reads CASSTQTGKLFF. The DNA for the CDR3 is TGCGCCAGCAGCACTCAGACGGGAAAACTGTTTTTT.

CDR3: CASSNDRVANEKLFF. CDR3 coding DNA: TGCGCCAGCAGCAACGACAGGGTTGCTAATGAAAAACTGTTTTTT. This rearrangement joins TRBV4-3 to TRBJ1-4; 7 bases align to TRBD1. CDR1 is LGHNA and CDR2 is YSLEER in the germline V gene. J gave up 3 bases and V 5 bases, and 6 bases lay outside the gene matches. CDR3 length: 15 amino acids.

This chain uses TRBV9 with TRBJ2-1, with 8 bases fitting TRBD1. From germline, CDR1 is SGDLS and CDR2 YYNGEE. The CDR3 is 14 amino acids. V trimming: 2 bases; J trimming: 4 bases; junction bases outside the gene matches: 2. CDR3: CASSVRDRYNEQFF. The CDR3 coding sequence is TGTGCCAGCAGCGTCCGGGACAGGTACAATGAGCAGTTCTTC. Filled out from reference TRBV9 and TRBJ2-1, the complete variable domain reads DSGVTQTPKHLITATGQRVTLRCSPRSGDLSVYWYQQSLDQGLQFLIQYYNGEERAKGNILERFSAQQFPDLHSELNLSSLELGDSALYFCASSVRDRYNEQFFGPGTRLTVL.

The V and J genes are TRBV18 and TRBJ1-5, with a weak D call TRBD1 (5 bases). The germline CDR1 and CDR2 sequences are KGHSH and LQKENI. The ends were cut back, 10 bases at V and 4 bases at J, with 14 bases in the middle. The CDR3 is made up of 13 amino acids. CDR3 sequence reads: CATSSDSNQPQHF. In nucleotides, the CDR3 is TGTGCCACCTCCTCTGACAGTAATCAGCCCCAGCATTTT.

The chain joins TRBV5-1 to TRBJ2-5; D gene unclear. Trimming shortened V by 2 bases and J by 2 bases, and 10 bases separated the two germline ends. CDR1 is SGHRS, CDR2 YFSETQ, per germline. The CDR3 contains 14 residues. The CDR3 reads CASSLSSGQETQYF. The DNA for the CDR3 is TGCGCCAGCAGCTTAAGTTCCGGTCAAGAGACCCAGTACTTC.

The DNA of the CDR3 is TGTGCCAGCAGCTTGACTAGCGGGTTGAGCTCCTACAATGAGCAGTTCTTC. This encodes CASSLTSGLSSYNEQFF. J is TRBJ2-1 and V is TRBV5-6, with 9 bases lining up with TRBD2. Per germline, CDR1 SGHDT and CDR2 YYEEEE. This CDR3 is built from 17 residues. V gave up 1 base and J gave up 0 bases; unmatched junction bases: 5.

The rearrangement uses TRBV20-1 and TRBJ1-5; D not resolved. This CDR3 region has 13 residues. The V end was cut by 3 bases, the J end by 6 bases, with 12 bases between. Looked up from germline, CDR1 is DFQATT and CDR2 is SNEGSKA (reference sequence). Written as DNA, the CDR3 is TGCAGTGCTAGTAGTGGTCTAGGTCAGCCCCAGCATTTT. Its translation is CSASSGLGQPQHF.

In this sample, this clone turned up once. The chain carries TRBV5-1 and TRBJ1-4; D remains ambiguous. The CDR3 has 15 residues. V lost 0 bases and J lost 0, with 6 bases in between. Germline CDR1 reads SGHRS; CDR2 reads YFSETQ. CDR3 residues: CASSLGVTTNEKLFF. The CDR3 DNA sequence: TGCGCCAGCAGCTTGGGAGTAACAACTAATGAAAAACTGTTTTTT.

The chain couples TRBV4-3 to TRBJ1-2; 11 nucleotides agree with TRBD1. CDR1 and CDR2 (germline): LGHNA, YSLEER. The V gene end was trimmed by 0 bases and the J gene end by 4 bases; junction bases not matched to a gene: 4. The CDR3 is 16 residues long. The CDR3 DNA reads TGCGCCAGCAGCCAAGACCGGGACAGGGGGGGCTATGGCTACACCTTC. Translated, it gives CASSQDRDRGGYGYTF.

This clone has just a few counts. The chain employs TRBV4-3 and TRBJ1-6; D is possibly TRBD1 (5 bases). The germline CDR1 and CDR2 sequences are LGHNA and YSLEER. V dropped 1 base and J dropped 8 bases, with 12 bases sitting between them. The CDR3 sequence is 15 residues long. In DNA form, the CDR3 reads TGCGCCAGCAGCCAAGCAGGGCAGTGGGATTCACCCCTCCACTTT. This gives the protein CASSQAGQWDSPLHF.

This clone appeared a single time. This chain links TRBV11-2 with TRBJ2-5; TRBD1 might be the D (5 bases). Trimming took 6 bases from V and 5 from J, leaving 16 bases between them. Germline V lookup: CDR1 SGHAT, CDR2 FQNNGV. CDR3 length: 14 residues. In DNA form, the CDR3 reads TGTGCCAGCAGGCCTACAGGTGCCCGGGAGACCCAGTACTTC. It encodes CASRPTGARETQYF.

This clone showed up just a few times. The chain recombines TRBV29-1 with TRBJ1-2; D might be TRBD1 (5 bases). The CDR3 spans 12 residues. The V gene's germline CDR1 is SQVTM and CDR2 ANQGSEA. The germline V and J ends were trimmed by 1 base and 4 bases, with 7 bases remaining between them. CDR3 bases: TGCAGCGTTGAAGCAGGGCTCTATGGCTACACCTTC. This codes for CSVEAGLYGYTF.

This chain joins TRBV7-8 and TRBJ1-5; unclear D gene. The CDR3 runs 13 residues. Germline V lookup: CDR1 SGHVS, CDR2 FQNEAQ. V shed 5 bases and J shed 4 bases, with 9 bases lying between them. Written as DNA, the CDR3 is TGTGCCAGCAGCCCGGCGGGGAATCAGCCCCAGCATTTT. Its translation is CASSPAGNQPQHF.